This T cell receptor beta chain is from a study of blood T cell repertoires in COVID-19 (dated by TCRdb to 2020 to 2021). Regarding the complete study: Collaborator samples came from the United States, Italy and Spain and covered acute and convalescent phases of COVID-19. A de-identified subject ID, COVID-19 status, age in years and sex were almost always included in the sample metadata. Where HLA class I and class II types were available, the types were taken from metadata supplied by the sample provider, not from assay-based typing. Samples were obtained from the ongoing ImmuneRACE study (first 160 participants) and from some 1,300 subjects provided by 6 global collaborators. The dataset comprised deeply sampled blood TCRbeta repertoires from subjects exposed to, actively infected with, or recovered from COVID-19. The repertoires were released in a freely available public database meant as a resource for research on the immune response to SARS-CoV-2. The prospective study material was composed of cDNA or gDNA derived from T cells, B-cell-depleted T cells, or PBMCs.

The immunoSEQ Assay, a bias-controlled multiplex PCR, was used to amplify TCRbeta CDR3 regions from genomic DNA. On the authors' methods: The number of nucleated cells in each sample was estimated by amplification of reference gene primers within the assay. To quantify the absolute abundance of each unique TCRbeta CDR3 rearrangement, sequence reads were collapsed and filtered. For each sample, productive Simpson clonality was calculated as the square root of Simpson's diversity index over productive rearrangements. The table comes from immuneACCESS by way of TCRdb, which keeps in-frame sequences with V and J called. Part of the clones is missing from these tables; in studies checked, under half for an unresolved V gene and the rest for unknown reasons. V, J and clone size are those of that table, while D and trimming were read from the DNA. Across this sample there are about 300,000 clones, with roughly 85% seen only once. The ten largest clones add up to about 2.5% of the sample.

The CDR3 measures 15 amino acids from cysteine to phenylalanine. The CDR3 DNA has 45 bases and is translated from base 1. CDR1 and CDR2, looked up from the germline V gene, are SNHLY and FYNNEI. V lost 3 bases and J lost 6 bases; the stretch between them is 15 bases long. A word on this clone: Its antigen has not been determined. The sample holds no much larger clone one base away, and base qualities are not on file.

In the prospective study, participants were about 18 to 95 years old, resided in about two dozen geographic areas of the United States, and were enrolled through a virtual design. In the prospective study, cohorts were assigned on the basis of participant-reported clinical history obtained from a screening survey and a study questionnaire. For ImmuneRACE Cohort 3, a participant was defined as recovered based on two consecutive negative NP/OP PCR tests, clearance by a healthcare professional, or resolution of symptoms. In the prospective study, mobile phlebotomists collected whole blood, serum and a nasopharyngeal or oropharyngeal swab from each participant. Over an approximately 2-month period, participants in the prospective study had the option of providing additional blood draws and questionnaires. Before DNA extraction, blood samples from the prospective study were shipped at room temperature or frozen.

Broad study findings and their caveats: The quantity of clinical and demographic metadata differed by source and by participant and was supplied without curation.

The rearranged segments are TRBV2 and TRBJ2-1; TRBD2 is perhaps the D gene, given 6 matching bases. The TCR was taken from a woman between 50 and 59 years old who had recovered from COVID-19. The sequencing sample was made of PBMCs or T cells enriched from blood (not recorded which). The nucleotides read TGTGCCAGCAGTGATAGGAGGGAGCAGGCCAATGAGCAGTTCTTC. The translation is CASSDRREQANEQFF. The CDR3 plus the reference TRBV2 and TRBJ2-1 genes for the other parts give the full variable domain: EPEVTQTPSHQVTQMGQEVILRCVPISNHLYFYWYRQILGQKVEFLVSFYNNEISEKSEIFDDQFSVERPDGSNFTLKIRSTKLEDSAMYFCASSDRREQANEQFFGPGTRLTVL.